These 10 T cell receptor beta chains came from one sample sequenced in a study of beta chain features in type 1 diabetes. Study observations and caveats: Type 1 diabetes patients had moderately but significantly shorter TCRB CDR3s in all four CD4+ subsets.

The antigens of these receptors remain unknown. All of the isolated RNA was reverse transcribed, so expressed TCRB transcripts were sequenced. Profiled with immunoSEQ multiplex PCR; TCRdb holds only in-frame clones, not every one. The table shows 600,000 or so clones, with about 14% occurring only once. Sequencing was performed on naive CD4+ T cells from blood. These receptors all come from a man aged 18 to 29 with type 1 diabetes.

This clone was picked up one time. The CDR3 coding sequence is TGTGCCAGCACTGGCCGGACAAGAAAGCCCCAGCATTTT. This translates into CASTGRTRKPQHF. V usage is TRBV28 and J usage is TRBJ1-5, with D perhaps TRBD1 (5 bases). This CDR3 is built from 13 residues. V was pared by 7 bases and J by 8 bases, with 15 bases between. CDR1 is MDHEN and CDR2 is SYDVKM in the germline V gene.

This clone was counted once. This sequence joins TRBV6-6 and TRBJ1-6; the D is unclear. Trimming removed 7 bases from V and 9 bases from J, with 10 bases in between. The CDR3 contains 12 residues. Looked up from germline, CDR1 is MNHNY and CDR2 is SVGAGI (reference sequence). CDR3 in DNA: TGTGCCAGCAAATTTGACTCTTCACCCCTCCACTTT. Its translation is CASKFDSSPLHF.

This clone came up a few times. This sample includes further DNA sequences coding for the same CDR3. The chain employs TRBV29-1 and TRBJ2-5, with 10 nucleotides matching TRBD2. CDR1 is SQVTM and CDR2 is ANQGSEA in the germline V gene. Trimming cost V 6 bases and J 7 bases; bases outside gene matches: 11. The CDR3 extends over 14 amino acids. CDR3 in amino acids: CSVGPAGGFGTQYF. The CDR3 coding sequence is TGCAGCGTGGGGCCAGCGGGGGGGTTTGGGACCCAGTACTTC.

The chain recombines TRBV5-4 with TRBJ2-6; unclear D gene. This CDR3 is 15 amino acids long. Trimming took off 0 bases at V and 0 bases at J, with 4 bases between the two ends. The V gene's germline CDR1 is SGHNT and CDR2 YYREEE (reference sequence). CDR3: CASSLGISGANVLTF. The CDR3 region has the DNA TGTGCCAGCAGCTTGGGCATCTCTGGGGCCAACGTCCTGACTTTC.

The table lists this clone with a few counts. Other DNA sequences of this sample code for an identical CDR3. The gene calls are TRBV7-3 and TRBJ1-1; no clear D gene. Germline V gives CDR1 SGHTA, CDR2 FQGTGA. The CDR3 contains 13 residues. The V end lost 5 bases, the J end lost 0 bases, and 7 bases lay between the germline ends. In DNA, the CDR3 is TGTGCCAGCAGCCTCCTAATGAACACTGAAGCTTTCTTT. It translates to CASSLLMNTEAFF.

The chain joins TRBV14 to TRBJ2-1; D possibly corresponds to TRBD1 (6 bases). The CDR3 has 16 amino acids. The germline V gene has CDR1 SGHDN and CDR2 FVKESK. V was clipped by 4 bases and J by 0 bases, with 13 bases between them. The CDR3, as DNA: TGTGCCAGCAGCCCAGGGGCCATCAGCTCCTACAATGAGCAGTTCTTC. Protein sequence: CASSPGAISSYNEQFF.

This sequence joins TRBV7-3 and TRBJ1-1; TRBD1 might be the D (6 bases). The CDR3 extends over 13 amino acids. Germline CDR1 is SGHTA and CDR2 is FQGTGA. The V end lost 4 bases, the J end lost 4 bases, and 10 bases lay between the germline ends. The CDR3 sequence: CASSSGEGTEAFF. DNA for the CDR3: TGTGCCAGCAGCTCAGGGGAAGGCACTGAAGCTTTCTTT.

V usage is TRBV29-1 and J usage is TRBJ2-3; either TRBD1 or TRBD2 may supply D (6 bases each). Trimming removed 0 bases at V and 9 bases at J, with 13 bases between. CDR3 length: 13 amino acids. Germline V gene lookup returns CDR1 SQVTM and CDR2 ANQGSEA. In DNA, the CDR3 is TGCAGCGTTGAAGAGGTGGGGGGCGCGACGCAGTATTTT. Protein: CSVEEVGGATQYF.

This clone occurred a few times. This chain joins TRBV5-1 and TRBJ2-3, with no clear D. Trimming removed 4 bases from V and 1 base from J, with 10 bases in between. The CDR3 totals 14 residues. Germline V gene sequence: CDR1 SGHRS, CDR2 YFSETQ. This CDR3 is CASSGTTGTDTQYF. The CDR3 coding sequence is TGCGCCAGCAGCGGAACTACCGGCACAGATACGCAGTATTTT.

This clone was found a few times. V is TRBV9 and J is TRBJ2-5; possibly TRBD2 for D (6 bases). Germline values: CDR1 SGDLS, CDR2 YYNGEE. V was shortened by 2 bases and J by 2 bases, with 13 bases between the two germline ends. This CDR3 has 15 residues. As DNA, the CDR3 is TGTGCCAGCAGCGTGTACGCACGGGGGCAAGAGACCCAGTACTTC. It codes for CASSVYARGQETQYF.